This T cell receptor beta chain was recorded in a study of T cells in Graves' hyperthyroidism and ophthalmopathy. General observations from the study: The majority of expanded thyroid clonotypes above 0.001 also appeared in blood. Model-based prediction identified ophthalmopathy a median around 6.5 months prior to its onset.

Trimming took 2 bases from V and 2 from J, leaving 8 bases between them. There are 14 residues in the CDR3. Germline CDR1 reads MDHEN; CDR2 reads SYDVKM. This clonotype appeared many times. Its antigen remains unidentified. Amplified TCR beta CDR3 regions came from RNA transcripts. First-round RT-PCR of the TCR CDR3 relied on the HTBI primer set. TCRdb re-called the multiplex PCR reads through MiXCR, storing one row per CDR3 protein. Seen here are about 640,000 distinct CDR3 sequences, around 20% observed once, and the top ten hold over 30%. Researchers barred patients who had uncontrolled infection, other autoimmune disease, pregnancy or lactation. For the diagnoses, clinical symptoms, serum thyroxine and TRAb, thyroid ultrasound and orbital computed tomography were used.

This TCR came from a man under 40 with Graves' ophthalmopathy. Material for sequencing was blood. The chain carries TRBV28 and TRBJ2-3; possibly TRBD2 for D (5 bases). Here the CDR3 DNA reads TGTGCCAGCAGTTTACTAGCCCCCACAGATACGCAGTATTTT. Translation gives CASSLLAPTDTQYF.